The entry that follows covers one TCR beta chain sequence. Its antigen is still unknown. V lost 1 base, J lost 7 bases, and 14 bases lay in between. There are 16 residues in the CDR3. CDR1 is MNHEY, CDR2 SVGAGI, per germline. The data stem from a study of T cell responses to AZD1222 COVID-19 vaccine. Study summary: Second doses that came at about 4 or about 12 weeks were put together.

Profiled with immunoSEQ multiplex PCR; TCRdb holds only in-frame clones, not every one. The sample yields 99,000 or so clones, about 85% seen once. Study-level findings and limits: Most donors were white British, females outnumbered males, and clonal diversity was possibly underestimated. Spike-wide coverage was observed for vaccine-associated CD4 TCRs, with dominant responses at 160-218 and 743-854. Two AZD1222 administrations were followed by greater Spike-specific TCR breadth and depth.

This sequence was found in an adult in good health. The V gene is TRBV6-5, the J gene TRBJ1-6; the D is unclear. The sequencing here drew on peripheral blood, taken on day 0 of AZD1222 vaccination. Written as DNA, the CDR3 is TGTGCCAGCAGTTACTGGCAGGCCGGGATCAATTCACCCCTCCACTTT. It is translated as CASSYWQAGINSPLHF.